Listed below are T cell receptor beta chains from one sample, sequenced in a study of T cells in localized non-small cell lung cancer. Assay used: immunoSEQ multiplex PCR; TCRdb lists only in-frame clones, some missing. The sample yields some 71,000 clones, 84% seen once. The specimen was peripheral blood, collected before any cancer treatment. These receptors all come from a female donor over 55 with stage I lung adenocarcinoma. The CDR3 runs from the conserved cysteine through the conserved F or W. The D gene is left open where the match is weak. Not every row has a clone size; where given, it reads once, few, many or a size class.

d_gene,j_gene,abundance,len,v_gene,CDR3aa,CDR3nt
NA,TRBJ2-5,NA,15,TRBV9,CASSVARGAGETQYF,TGTGCCAGCAGCGTAGCACGGGGGGCCGGAGAGACCCAGTACTTC
TRBD1,TRBJ1-2,NA,15,TRBV29-1,CSVESDRGNRGGYTF,TGCAGCGTTGAGTCCGACAGGGGAAATAGAGGTGGCTACACCTTC
NA,TRBJ1-2,NA,14,TRBV18,CASSPTTANYGYTF,TGTGCCAGCTCACCAACGACAGCTAACTATGGCTACACCTTC
NA,TRBJ2-6,NA,17,TRBV11-2,CASSLGPIDSGANVLTF,TGTGCCAGCAGCTTGGGACCCATAGACTCTGGGGCCAACGTCCTGACTTTC
TRBD1,TRBJ2-3,NA,16,TRBV5-1,CASAAGTATSTDTQYF,TGCGCCAGCGCAGCCGGGACAGCCACTAGCACAGATACGCAGTATTTT
NA,TRBJ1-2,few,16,TRBV19,CASSPKPLGANYGYTF,TGTGCCAGTAGTCCAAAGCCCCTGGGGGCTAACTATGGCTACACCTTC
NA,TRBJ2-5,NA,15,TRBV18,CASSPRLTIQETQYF,TGTGCCAGCTCACCCCGACTAACGATACAAGAGACCCAGTACTTC
TRBD1,TRBJ1-3,NA,15,TRBV15,CATSKSGQGANTIYF,TGTGCCACCAGCAAAAGTGGACAGGGGGCTAACACCATATATTTT
TRBD1,TRBJ1-4,NA,15,TRBV7-9,CASSSGQAGNEKLFF,TGTGCCAGCAGTTCCGGACAGGCCGGTAATGAAAAACTGTTTTTT
NA,TRBJ2-7,NA,15,TRBV5-1,CASSLVPGSSYEQYF,TGCGCCAGCAGCTTGGTACCGGGAAGCTCCTACGAGCAGTACTTC
TRBD1,TRBJ2-7,NA,13,TRBV6-1,CASPVGTGPEQYF,TGTGCCAGCCCGGTAGGGACAGGGCCCGAGCAGTACTTC
NA,TRBJ2-5,NA,13,TRBV4-1,CASSRLQGETQYF,TGCGCCAGCAGCCGGTTGCAGGGGGAGACCCAGTACTTC
NA,TRBJ2-7,NA,14,TRBV19,CASSKRTANYEQYF,TGTGCCAGTAGTAAAAGGACAGCTAACTACGAGCAGTACTTC
TRBD1,TRBJ2-2,NA,15,TRBV5-1,CASSSDRGATGELFF,TGCGCCAGCAGCTCGGACAGGGGGGCTACCGGGGAGCTGTTTTTT
TRBD2,TRBJ2-1,NA,18,TRBV4-1,CASSQDGLAGGPWNEQFF,TGCGCCAGCAGCCAAGATGGACTAGCGGGGGGGCCATGGAATGAGCAGTTCTTC
NA,TRBJ2-3,once,13,TRBV5-1,CASSGIGADTQYF,TGCGCCAGCAGTGGGATCGGGGCAGATACGCAGTATTTT
NA,TRBJ1-5,NA,14,TRBV5-6,CASSLFLSSQPQHF,TGTGCCAGCAGCTTGTTCTTGAGTAGTCAGCCCCAGCATTTT
TRBD1,TRBJ2-4,NA,16,TRBV7-9,CASSLGQGGILDIQYF,TGTGCCAGCAGCTTAGGACAGGGGGGGATTTTAGACATTCAGTACTTC
NA,TRBJ1-1,NA,13,TRBV7-3,CASSDRPGTEAFF,TGTGCCAGCAGCGATAGACCGGGCACTGAAGCTTTCTTT
NA,TRBJ2-5,once,14,TRBV6-1,CASSEQGVRKTQYF,TGTGCCAGCAGTGAACAGGGAGTAAGAAAGACCCAGTACTTC
NA,TRBJ2-2,NA,17,TRBV5-4,CASGPAGLSLGTGELFF,TGTGCCAGCGGACCCGCCGGGCTTTCATTGGGCACCGGGGAGCTGTTTTTT
TRBD2,TRBJ2-1,NA,18,TRBV27,CASSSVTSGRAPYNEQFF,TGTGCCAGCAGTTCCGTGACTAGCGGGAGGGCTCCGTACAATGAGCAGTTCTTC
TRBD1,TRBJ1-2,NA,16,TRBV5-1,CASSPSPGRGNYGYTF,TGCGCCAGCAGCCCGTCCCCAGGCAGGGGGAACTATGGCTACACCTTC
TRBD1,TRBJ2-7,NA,13,TRBV2,CASRSGTGHEQYF,TGTGCCAGCAGATCCGGGACAGGTCACGAGCAGTACTTC
NA,TRBJ1-2,NA,12,TRBV11-2,CASSFGDYGYTF,TGTGCCAGCAGCTTTGGGGACTATGGCTACACCTTC
TRBD2,TRBJ2-1,NA,14,TRBV5-4,CASSPRLANNEQFF,TGTGCCAGCAGCCCGCGACTAGCCAACAATGAGCAGTTCTTC
NA,TRBJ1-1,NA,14,TRBV5-6,CASSLPWEGTEAFF,TGTGCCAGCAGCTTGCCCTGGGAGGGCACTGAAGCTTTCTTT
NA,TRBJ2-4,NA,16,TRBV9,CASSVGMPGTGHIQYF,TGTGCCAGCAGCGTAGGCATGCCGGGGACCGGGCACATTCAGTACTTC
TRBD2,TRBJ2-7,NA,15,TRBV6-5,CASSPTSGGPYEQYF,TGTGCCAGCAGCCCCACTAGCGGGGGGCCCTACGAGCAGTACTTC
NA,TRBJ1-3,NA,16,TRBV9,CASSRETERSGNTIYF,TGTGCCAGCAGCCGGGAGACGGAAAGATCTGGAAACACCATATATTTT
NA,TRBJ2-7,NA,14,TRBV5-4,CASSLAGGTYEQYF,TGTGCCAGCAGCTTGGCCGGGGGTACCTACGAGCAGTACTTC
NA,TRBJ1-2,NA,12,TRBV25-1,CASSQANYGYTF,TGTGCCAGCAGTCAAGCTAACTATGGCTACACCTTC
NA,TRBJ1-5,NA,16,TRBV27,CASMDSKGYSNQPQHF,TGTGCCAGCATGGACAGCAAAGGGTATAGCAATCAGCCCCAGCATTTT
NA,TRBJ1-6,once,14,TRBV6-5,CASRAGDGNSPLHF,TGTGCCAGCAGAGCAGGGGACGGCAATTCACCCCTCCACTTT
NA,TRBJ1-2,few,12,TRBV6-5,CASRQSYYGYTF,TGTGCCAGCAGACAGTCCTACTATGGCTACACCTTC
NA,TRBJ1-1,NA,13,TRBV5-1,CASSPLTDTEAFF,TGCGCCAGCAGCCCATTGACAGACACTGAAGCTTTCTTT
NA,TRBJ1-1,NA,12,TRBV10-2,CASNLGRAEAFF,TGCGCCAGCAACTTAGGACGGGCCGAAGCTTTCTTT